This is a list of T cell receptor beta chains from one sample in a study of shared clonotypes between healthy human individuals. TCRdb's table, derived via immunoSEQ multiplex PCR, lists solely in-frame clones and lacks some. Altogether about 560,000 clones are present, just over 75% being singletons, with the ten largest covering around 12%. The sequencing sample was made of PBMCs. Receptors originate from a woman between 40 and 55 years old in good health. Some clones in this sample may be carry-over from other donors' samples. Each CDR3 is given with its conserved first and last residue. Fields, in order: clone size, D gene, J gene, V gene, CDR3 DNA, CDR3 protein. The D gene is left open where the match is weak. Only some rows state a clone size, as once, few, many or a class for expanded clones.

abundance: .; d_gene: TRBD1; j_gene: TRBJ2-5; v_gene: TRBV5-6; CDR3nt: TGTGCCAGCAGCCGGACAGGCCAAGAGACCCAGTACTTC; CDR3aa: CASSRTGQETQYF
abundance: few; d_gene: .; j_gene: TRBJ1-3; v_gene: TRBV7-8; CDR3nt: TGTGCCAGTAGCTTAGGAGTCCAACCTGGAAACACCATATATTTT; CDR3aa: CASSLGVQPGNTIYF
abundance: .; d_gene: TRBD2; j_gene: TRBJ2-3; v_gene: TRBV7-3; CDR3nt: TGTGCCAGCAGCCCCCAGAGTAGCGGGTTAACAGATACGCAGTATTTT; CDR3aa: CASSPQSSGLTDTQYF
abundance: .; d_gene: TRBD1; j_gene: TRBJ2-6; v_gene: TRBV5-1; CDR3nt: TGCGCCAGCAGCTTACCGAGGACAGGGAATATTGGGGCCAACGTCCTGACTTTC; CDR3aa: CASSLPRTGNIGANVLTF
abundance: .; d_gene: .; j_gene: TRBJ2-5; v_gene: TRBV10-1; CDR3nt: TGCGCCAGCAGTGAGTTTGGTGCAGGGAGGGAGACCCAGTACTTC; CDR3aa: CASSEFGAGRETQYF
abundance: once; d_gene: .; j_gene: TRBJ1-1; v_gene: TRBV7-9; CDR3nt: TGTGCCAGCAGCTTAGAGGGGAGGTTT; CDR3aa: CASSLEGRF
abundance: few; d_gene: TRBD2; j_gene: TRBJ2-7; v_gene: TRBV6-5; CDR3nt: TGTGCCAGCAGCCAGACTAGCGGGAGCTCCTACGAGCAGTACTTC; CDR3aa: CASSQTSGSSYEQYF
abundance: .; d_gene: TRBD1; j_gene: TRBJ2-7; v_gene: TRBV6-6; CDR3nt: TGTGCCAGCAGAAACCCCGCCCGGACAGGATCCTACGAGCAGTACTTC; CDR3aa: CASRNPARTGSYEQYF
abundance: .; d_gene: .; j_gene: TRBJ2-7; v_gene: TRBV7-8; CDR3nt: TGTGCCAGCAGCTTAGGGCACTCCTACGAGCAGTACTTC; CDR3aa: CASSLGHSYEQYF
abundance: .; d_gene: .; j_gene: TRBJ1-2; v_gene: TRBV16; CDR3nt: TGTGCCAGCAGCCAAAAGTTGGCCGATTATGGCTACACCTTC; CDR3aa: CASSQKLADYGYTF
abundance: .; d_gene: .; j_gene: TRBJ2-7; v_gene: TRBV10-3; CDR3nt: TGTGCCATCAGGGCCGGGACAAGTGCCCTCTACGAGCAGTACTTC; CDR3aa: CAIRAGTSALYEQYF
abundance: .; d_gene: TRBD1; j_gene: TRBJ2-7; v_gene: TRBV2; CDR3nt: TGTGCCAGCGGCGGACAGGGGGACTACGAGCAGTACTTC; CDR3aa: CASGGQGDYEQYF
abundance: .; d_gene: TRBD2; j_gene: TRBJ2-7; v_gene: TRBV30; CDR3nt: TGTGCCTGGAGTCGGGGACTAGCGGTAGACTACGAGCAGTACTTC; CDR3aa: CAWSRGLAVDYEQYF
abundance: .; d_gene: .; j_gene: TRBJ2-2; v_gene: TRBV11-3; CDR3nt: TGTGCCAGCAGCTTAGAAGGCACCGGGGAGCTGTTTTTT; CDR3aa: CASSLEGTGELFF
abundance: .; d_gene: .; j_gene: TRBJ2-3; v_gene: TRBV7-9; CDR3nt: TGTGCCAGCAGCCCAAGGGCCAAACCGGAAGATACGCAGTATTTT; CDR3aa: CASSPRAKPEDTQYF
abundance: .; d_gene: TRBD1; j_gene: TRBJ1-5; v_gene: TRBV6-1; CDR3nt: TGTGCCAGCAGTGGAGACAGGGCTGGGCAGCCCCAGCATTTT; CDR3aa: CASSGDRAGQPQHF
abundance: once; d_gene: TRBD2; j_gene: TRBJ2-5; v_gene: TRBV7-9; CDR3nt: TGTGCCAGCGGTAGAGGGACTAGCGGAGAGACCCAGTACTTC; CDR3aa: CASGRGTSGETQYF
abundance: .; d_gene: TRBD1; j_gene: TRBJ2-5; v_gene: TRBV7-8; CDR3nt: TGTGCCAGCAGCCCTGGGACAGGGGATACCCAGTACTTC; CDR3aa: CASSPGTGDTQYF
abundance: .; d_gene: .; j_gene: TRBJ2-3; v_gene: TRBV5-4; CDR3nt: TGTGCCAGCCTAAATAAGGGAACAGATACGCAGTATTTT; CDR3aa: CASLNKGTDTQYF
abundance: .; d_gene: .; j_gene: TRBJ2-1; v_gene: TRBV25-1; CDR3nt: TGTGCCAGCAGTGAACCAGGGAATGCCTACAATGAGCAGTTCTTC; CDR3aa: CASSEPGNAYNEQFF
abundance: few; d_gene: .; j_gene: TRBJ2-3; v_gene: TRBV11-1; CDR3nt: TGTGCCAGCAGCTTAGCGCGGCTAGATACGCAGTATTTT; CDR3aa: CASSLARLDTQYF
abundance: .; d_gene: TRBD1; j_gene: TRBJ2-7; v_gene: TRBV28; CDR3nt: TGTGCCAGCAGTTTTTGGCAGGGGGCCTCCTACGAGCAGTACTTC; CDR3aa: CASSFWQGASYEQYF
abundance: .; d_gene: .; j_gene: TRBJ2-1; v_gene: TRBV25-1; CDR3nt: TGTGCCAGCCCCTCCCGGGGAAGCTCCTACAATGAGCAGTTCTTC; CDR3aa: CASPSRGSSYNEQFF
abundance: .; d_gene: .; j_gene: TRBJ1-4; v_gene: TRBV9; CDR3nt: TGTGCCAGCAGCGTAGGGACAGTTAATGAAAAACTGTTTTTT; CDR3aa: CASSVGTVNEKLFF
abundance: .; d_gene: .; j_gene: TRBJ1-5; v_gene: TRBV25-1; CDR3nt: TGTGCCAGCCGAGGGGCAGGGCTTTATCAGCCCCAGCATTTT; CDR3aa: CASRGAGLYQPQHF
abundance: .; d_gene: TRBD2; j_gene: TRBJ2-7; v_gene: TRBV11-1; CDR3nt: TGTGCCAGCAGCTGGACTAGCGGCATCCACTACGAGCAGTACTTC; CDR3aa: CASSWTSGIHYEQYF
abundance: .; d_gene: .; j_gene: TRBJ2-1; v_gene: TRBV6-5; CDR3nt: TGTGCCAGCAGTACCAGACGGGAGATTAATGAGCAGTTCTTC; CDR3aa: CASSTRREINEQFF
abundance: .; d_gene: TRBD2; j_gene: TRBJ2-1; v_gene: TRBV10-2; CDR3nt: TGCGCCAGCAGTCTAGCGGGTGGGACCTACAATGAGCAGTTCTTC; CDR3aa: CASSLAGGTYNEQFF
abundance: many; d_gene: TRBD1; j_gene: TRBJ1-2; v_gene: TRBV2; CDR3nt: TGTGCCAGCAGTGAGTTTGGGACAGGGGGATCGAGTTATGGCTACACCTTC; CDR3aa: CASSEFGTGGSSYGYTF
abundance: .; d_gene: TRBD1; j_gene: TRBJ1-2; v_gene: TRBV2; CDR3nt: TGTGCCAGCAGTTCCCCGACAGGGGGCTGGCATGGCTACACCTTC; CDR3aa: CASSSPTGGWHGYTF
abundance: once; d_gene: .; j_gene: TRBJ1-1; v_gene: TRBV19; CDR3nt: TGTGCCAGTAGTACCCACAAGAACACTGAAGCTTTCTTT; CDR3aa: CASSTHKNTEAFF
abundance: .; d_gene: .; j_gene: TRBJ2-1; v_gene: TRBV6-6; CDR3nt: TGTGCCAGCAGTTATAACGTCTGGGAATCCTACAATGAGCAGTTCTTC; CDR3aa: CASSYNVWESYNEQFF
abundance: .; d_gene: .; j_gene: TRBJ2-1; v_gene: TRBV5-6; CDR3nt: TGTGCCAGCAGCAAGGCGGGAAGTTACAATGAGCAGTTCTTC; CDR3aa: CASSKAGSYNEQFF
abundance: .; d_gene: .; j_gene: TRBJ1-5; v_gene: TRBV18; CDR3nt: TGTGCCAGCTCACCTCAGGCAGACAATCAGCCCCAGCATTTT; CDR3aa: CASSPQADNQPQHF
abundance: .; d_gene: TRBD2; j_gene: TRBJ2-3; v_gene: TRBV4-3; CDR3nt: TGCGCCAGCAGCCAAGATCCGGGACTAGCGACTAGCACAGATACGCAGTATTTT; CDR3aa: CASSQDPGLATSTDTQYF
abundance: .; d_gene: .; j_gene: TRBJ2-6; v_gene: TRBV5-1; CDR3nt: TGCGCCAGCAGCTCGGGGAACTCTGGGGCCAACGTCCTGACTTTC; CDR3aa: CASSSGNSGANVLTF
abundance: few; d_gene: .; j_gene: TRBJ1-5; v_gene: TRBV29-1; CDR3nt: TGCAGCGTTGGGGAGGAACAGCCCCAGCATTTT; CDR3aa: CSVGEEQPQHF
abundance: .; d_gene: TRBD1; j_gene: TRBJ1-3; v_gene: TRBV28; CDR3nt: TGTGCCAGCAGTTCACCACAGGGGGCTAACACCATATATTTT; CDR3aa: CASSSPQGANTIYF
abundance: .; d_gene: .; j_gene: TRBJ1-1; v_gene: TRBV4-2; CDR3nt: TGTGCCAGCAGCCAAGACAGGCGTTACATGAACACTGAAGCTTTCTTT; CDR3aa: CASSQDRRYMNTEAFF
abundance: .; d_gene: TRBD2; j_gene: TRBJ2-5; v_gene: TRBV10-3; CDR3nt: TGTGCCACCGGGAGGGGAGAGACCCAGTACTTC; CDR3aa: CATGRGETQYF
abundance: .; d_gene: .; j_gene: TRBJ1-4; v_gene: TRBV30; CDR3nt: TGTGCCTGGAGTTATGGGGGTGGTGAAAAACTGTTTTTT; CDR3aa: CAWSYGGGEKLFF
abundance: .; d_gene: .; j_gene: TRBJ2-1; v_gene: TRBV18; CDR3nt: TGTGCCAGCTCACCCCCTGGGGCGCCCCAGTTCTTC; CDR3aa: CASSPPGAPQFF
abundance: once; d_gene: .; j_gene: TRBJ2-5; v_gene: TRBV7-6; CDR3nt: TGTGCCAGCAGCTCGACGAGGTCGGGGAAGACCCAGTACTTC; CDR3aa: CASSSTRSGKTQYF
abundance: many; d_gene: .; j_gene: TRBJ2-7; v_gene: TRBV5-4; CDR3nt: TGTGCCAGCAGCTTAGGCGGGGCGAGCTCCTACGAGCAGTACTTC; CDR3aa: CASSLGGASSYEQYF
abundance: .; d_gene: .; j_gene: TRBJ1-4; v_gene: TRBV28; CDR3nt: TGTGCCAGCAAGGGGGGGGCAGGAACTAATGAAAAACTGTTTTTT; CDR3aa: CASKGGAGTNEKLFF
abundance: .; d_gene: .; j_gene: TRBJ2-7; v_gene: TRBV18; CDR3nt: TGTGCCAGCTCACCACCGAACAGGGCAATCGGCGAGCAGTACTTC; CDR3aa: CASSPPNRAIGEQYF
abundance: few; d_gene: .; j_gene: TRBJ1-1; v_gene: TRBV28; CDR3nt: TGTGCCAGCACAACAGTCATGAACACTGAAGCTTTCTTT; CDR3aa: CASTTVMNTEAFF